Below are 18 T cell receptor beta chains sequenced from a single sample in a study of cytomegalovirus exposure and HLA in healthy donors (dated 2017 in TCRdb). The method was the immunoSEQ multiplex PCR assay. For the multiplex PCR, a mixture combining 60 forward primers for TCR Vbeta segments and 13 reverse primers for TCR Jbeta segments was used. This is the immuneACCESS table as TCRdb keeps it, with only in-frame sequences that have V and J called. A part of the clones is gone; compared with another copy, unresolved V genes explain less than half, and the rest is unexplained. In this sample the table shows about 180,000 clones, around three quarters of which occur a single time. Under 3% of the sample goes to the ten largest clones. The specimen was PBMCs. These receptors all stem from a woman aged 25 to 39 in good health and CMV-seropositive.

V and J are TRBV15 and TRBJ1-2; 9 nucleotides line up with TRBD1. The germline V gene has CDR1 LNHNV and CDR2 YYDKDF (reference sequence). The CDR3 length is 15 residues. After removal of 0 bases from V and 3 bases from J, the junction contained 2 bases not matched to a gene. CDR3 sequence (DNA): TGTGCCACCAGCAGAGAACAGGGGGCATACTATGGCTACACCTTC. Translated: CATSREQGAYYGYTF.

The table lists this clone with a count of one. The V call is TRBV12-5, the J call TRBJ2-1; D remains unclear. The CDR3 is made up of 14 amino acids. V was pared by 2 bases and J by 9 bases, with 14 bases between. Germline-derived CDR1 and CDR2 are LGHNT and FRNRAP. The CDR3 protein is CASGLLLIQSEQFF. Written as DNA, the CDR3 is TGTGCTAGTGGTTTGTTACTAATTCAATCTGAGCAGTTCTTC. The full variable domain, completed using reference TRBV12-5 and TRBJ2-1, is DARVTQTPRHKVTEMGQEVTMRCQPILGHNTVFWYRQTMMQGLELLAYFRNRAPLDDSGMPKDRFSAEMPDATLATLKIQPSEPRDSAVYFCASGLLLIQSEQFFGPGTRLTVL.

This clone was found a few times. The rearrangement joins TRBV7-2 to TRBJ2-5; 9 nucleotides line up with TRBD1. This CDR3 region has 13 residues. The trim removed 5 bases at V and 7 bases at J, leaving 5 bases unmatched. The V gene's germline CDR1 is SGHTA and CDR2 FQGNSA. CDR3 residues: CASSARDRATQYF. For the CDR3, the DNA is TGTGCCAGCAGCGCCCGGGACAGGGCGACCCAGTACTTC.

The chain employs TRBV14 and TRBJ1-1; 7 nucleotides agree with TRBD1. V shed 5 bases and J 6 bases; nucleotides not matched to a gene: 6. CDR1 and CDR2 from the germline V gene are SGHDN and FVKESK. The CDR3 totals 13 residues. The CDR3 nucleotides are TGTGCCAGCAGCGCTACAGGGGACCCTGAAGCTTTCTTT. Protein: CASSATGDPEAFF.

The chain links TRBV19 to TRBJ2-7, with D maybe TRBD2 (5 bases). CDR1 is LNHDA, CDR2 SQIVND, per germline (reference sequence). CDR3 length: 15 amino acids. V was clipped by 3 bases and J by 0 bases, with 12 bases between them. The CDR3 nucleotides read TGTGCCAGTAGTATCCTGCCGGGGTCCTCCTACGAGCAGTACTTC. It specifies CASSILPGSSYEQYF.

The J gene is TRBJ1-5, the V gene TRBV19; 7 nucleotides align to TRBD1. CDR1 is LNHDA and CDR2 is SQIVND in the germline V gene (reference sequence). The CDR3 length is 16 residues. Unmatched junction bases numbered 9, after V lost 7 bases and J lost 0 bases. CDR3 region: CASKDRYTYSNQPQHF. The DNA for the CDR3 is TGTGCCAGTAAGGACAGGTACACATATAGCAATCAGCCCCAGCATTTT.

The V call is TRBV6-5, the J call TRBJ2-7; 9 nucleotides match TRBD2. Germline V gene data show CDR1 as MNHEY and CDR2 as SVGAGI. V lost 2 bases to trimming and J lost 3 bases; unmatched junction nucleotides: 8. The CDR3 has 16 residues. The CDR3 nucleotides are TGTGCCAGCAGTTACGGGCAGCGGGGGGCCCTCTACGAGCAGTACTTC. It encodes CASSYGQRGALYEQYF.

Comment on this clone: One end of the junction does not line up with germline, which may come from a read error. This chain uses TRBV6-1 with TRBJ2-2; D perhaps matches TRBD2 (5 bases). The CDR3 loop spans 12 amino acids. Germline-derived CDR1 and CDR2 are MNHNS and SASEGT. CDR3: CASSETRVNGVF. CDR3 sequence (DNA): TGTGCCAGCAGTGAAACCCGGGTAAACGGGGTTTTT.

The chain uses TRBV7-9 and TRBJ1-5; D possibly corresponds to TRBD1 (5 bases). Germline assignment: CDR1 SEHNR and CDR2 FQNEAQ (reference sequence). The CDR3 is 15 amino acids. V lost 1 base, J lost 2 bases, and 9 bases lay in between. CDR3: CASSLDGGGNQPQHF. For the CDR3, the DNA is TGTGCCAGCAGCTTAGACGGGGGTGGCAATCAGCCCCAGCATTTT.

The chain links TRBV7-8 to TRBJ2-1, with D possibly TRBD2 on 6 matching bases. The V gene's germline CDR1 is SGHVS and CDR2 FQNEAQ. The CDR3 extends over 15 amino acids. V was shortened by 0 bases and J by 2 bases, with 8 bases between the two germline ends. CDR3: CASSLASGTYNEQFF. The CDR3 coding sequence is TGTGCCAGCAGCTTAGCTAGCGGTACCTACAATGAGCAGTTCTTC.

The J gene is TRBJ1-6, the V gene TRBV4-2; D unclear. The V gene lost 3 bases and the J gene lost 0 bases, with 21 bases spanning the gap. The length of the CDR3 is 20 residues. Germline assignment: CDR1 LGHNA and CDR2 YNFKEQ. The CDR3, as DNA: TGTGCCAGCAGCCACCGACCGGGATACAAGATAAGCTCCTATAATTCACCCCTCCACTTT. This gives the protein CASSHRPGYKISSYNSPLHF.

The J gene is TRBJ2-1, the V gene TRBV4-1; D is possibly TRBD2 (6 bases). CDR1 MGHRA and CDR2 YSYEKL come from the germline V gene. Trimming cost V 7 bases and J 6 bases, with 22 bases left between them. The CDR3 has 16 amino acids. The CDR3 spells CASKDSAGGRPNEQFF. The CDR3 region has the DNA TGCGCCAGCAAGGATTCAGCGGGCGGAAGGCCCAATGAGCAGTTCTTC.

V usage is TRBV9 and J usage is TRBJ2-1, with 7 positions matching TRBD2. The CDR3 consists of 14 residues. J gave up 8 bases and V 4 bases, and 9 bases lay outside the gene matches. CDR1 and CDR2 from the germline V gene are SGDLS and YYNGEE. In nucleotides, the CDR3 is TGTGCCAGCAGCCCCAGACTAGCTTTCCATGAGCAGTTCTTC. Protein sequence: CASSPRLAFHEQFF.

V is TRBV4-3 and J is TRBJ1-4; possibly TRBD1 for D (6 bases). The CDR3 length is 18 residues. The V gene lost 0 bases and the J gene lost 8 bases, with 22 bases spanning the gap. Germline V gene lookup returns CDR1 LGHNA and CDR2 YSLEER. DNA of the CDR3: TGCGCCAGCAGCCAAGACCTTCCCGGTGTGGGGGCCCGGGAAAAACTGTTTTTT. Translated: CASSQDLPGVGAREKLFF.

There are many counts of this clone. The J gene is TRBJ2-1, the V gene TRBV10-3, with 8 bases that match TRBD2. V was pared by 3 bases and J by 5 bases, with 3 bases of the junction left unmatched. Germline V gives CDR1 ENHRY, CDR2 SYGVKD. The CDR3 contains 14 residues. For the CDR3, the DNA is TGTGCCATCAGTGAAGGACTAGCCCACAATGAGCAGTTCTTC. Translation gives CAISEGLAHNEQFF.

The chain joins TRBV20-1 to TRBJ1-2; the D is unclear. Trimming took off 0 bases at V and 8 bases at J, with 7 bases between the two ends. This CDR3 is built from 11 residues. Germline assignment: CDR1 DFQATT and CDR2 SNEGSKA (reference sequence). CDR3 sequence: CSARDLSGYTF. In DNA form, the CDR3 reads TGCAGTGCTAGAGACCTGAGCGGCTACACCTTC.

CDR3 loop: CASSIGQTQYF. The CDR3 DNA reads as TGTGCCAGTAGTATTGGCCAGACGCAGTATTTT. This chain links TRBV19 with TRBJ2-3; D is ambiguous. This CDR3 has 11 amino acids. V lost 3 bases and J 9 bases, leaving 7 bases between the germline ends. In germline, CDR1 is LNHDA, CDR2 SQIVND (reference sequence).

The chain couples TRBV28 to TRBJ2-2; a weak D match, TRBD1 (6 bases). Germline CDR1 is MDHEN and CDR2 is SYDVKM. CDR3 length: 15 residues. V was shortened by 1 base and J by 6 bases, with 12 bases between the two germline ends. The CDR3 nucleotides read TGTGCCAGCAGTTTATTCGCGACAGGTTCCGGGGAGCTGTTTTTT. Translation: CASSLFATGSGELFF.